These 20 T cell receptor beta chains were all obtained from the same sample, sequenced in a study of the immune and genomic landscape of osteosarcoma. Repertoires were generated with immunoSEQ multiplex PCR, while TCRdb's copy carries only in-frame clones and drops some. The table has about 10,000 clones, 70% to 80% seen once. Osteosarcoma specimens were post-treatment primary, local recurrence and metastasis tumors from poor-prognosis patients. Input material: osteosarcoma tumor tissue from the lung. The source is a human donor with osteosarcoma.

The gene calls are TRBV4-1 and TRBJ1-2, with TRBD1 matching 7 bases. Germline CDR1 is MGHRA and CDR2 is YSYEKL. V trimming: 4 bases; J trimming: 8 bases; junction bases outside the gene matches: 7. This CDR3 is built from 13 residues. The CDR3 coding sequence is TGCGCCAGCAGCCCTGGGACAGTACAGGGCTACACCTTC. Its protein is CASSPGTVQGYTF.

This clone appeared a few times. The chain couples TRBV6-4 to TRBJ2-1, with 9 positions matching TRBD1. CDR1 and CDR2 from the germline V gene are MRHNA and SNTAGT. With V trimmed by 4 bases and J by 3 bases, 1 base remained unmatched. The CDR3 has 14 amino acids. The CDR3 loop reads CASSGTGDYNEQFF. Written as DNA, the CDR3 is TGTGCCAGCAGTGGGACAGGGGACTACAATGAGCAGTTCTTC.

The V and J genes are TRBV5-1 and TRBJ2-1; D is uncertain. Germline assignment: CDR1 SGHRS and CDR2 YFSETQ. CDR3 length equals 15 residues. Trimming took off 0 bases at V and 7 bases at J, with 14 bases between the two ends. CDR3 DNA: TGCGCCAGCAGCTTGGTTCCTAGTAGGGCAAATGAGCAGTTCTTC. As protein: CASSLVPSRANEQFF. The full variable domain, rest sourced from reference TRBV5-1 and TRBJ2-1, is KAGVTQTPRYLIKTRGQQVTLSCSPISGHRSVSWYQQTPGQGLQFLFEYFSETQRNKGNFPGRFSGRQFSNSRSEMNVSTLELGDSALYLCASSLVPSRANEQFFGPGTRLTVL.

This clone was counted only a few times. This sequence joins TRBV18 and TRBJ2-3; D gene unclear. The germline V gene has CDR1 KGHSH and CDR2 LQKENI. V was clipped by 1 base and J by 5 bases, with 4 bases between them. The CDR3 is 12 residues long. The CDR3 DNA is TGTGCCAGCTCACCACAGGGAGATACGCAGTATTTT. Amino acid sequence: CASSPQGDTQYF.

This clone was found once. The chain joins TRBV19 to TRBJ2-1; possibly TRBD2 for D (6 bases). The CDR3 contains 13 residues. The V gene's germline CDR1 is LNHDA and CDR2 SQIVND (reference sequence). V lost 7 bases, J lost 6 bases, and 13 bases lay in between. The CDR3 sequence: CASTPLGGNEQFF. The CDR3 DNA reads as TGTGCCAGTACCCCGCTGGGGGGCAATGAGCAGTTCTTC.

The J gene is TRBJ2-1, the V gene TRBV29-1, with D possibly matching TRBD2 (6 bases). CDR1 is SQVTM, CDR2 ANQGSEA, per germline. Trimming removed 6 bases from V and 9 bases from J, with 15 bases in between. This CDR3 is 12 amino acids long. The CDR3 loop is CSVRESSSEQFF. Here the CDR3 DNA reads TGCAGCGTCCGGGAGTCTAGTAGTGAGCAGTTCTTC.

This chain connects TRBV6-1 to TRBJ2-6; 11 nucleotides match TRBD2. There are 18 residues in the CDR3. Losses at the gene ends were 4 bases for V and 0 bases for J; bases not matched to a gene: 5. Germline V gene lookup returns CDR1 MNHNS and CDR2 SASEGT. CDR3 sequence reads: CASSGASGRSSGANVLTF. Written as DNA, the CDR3 is TGTGCCAGCAGTGGAGCTAGCGGGAGGAGCTCTGGGGCCAACGTCCTGACTTTC.

The sample holds one count of this clone. V usage is TRBV15 and J usage is TRBJ2-3; 7 nucleotides align to TRBD2. The germline V gene has CDR1 LNHNV and CDR2 YYDKDF (reference sequence). V dropped 5 bases and J dropped 0; count of bases not matched to a gene: 5. The CDR3 extends over 15 amino acids. The CDR3 is CATSASGTSTDTQYF. CDR3 coding DNA: TGTGCCACCAGCGCTAGCGGAACTAGCACAGATACGCAGTATTTT.

The V call is TRBV18, the J call TRBJ2-1, with 8 nucleotides matching TRBD2. Looked up from germline, CDR1 is KGHSH and CDR2 is LQKENI. The J segment lost 10 bases and the V segment lost 5 bases, leaving 7 bases of the junction unmatched. The CDR3 extends over 13 amino acids. Here the CDR3 reads CASSGQIAGEQFF. CDR3 sequence (DNA): TGTGCCAGCTCAGGACAGATAGCGGGGGAGCAGTTCTTC.

The chain carries TRBV2 and TRBJ2-1; the D is unclear. Per germline, CDR1 SNHLY and CDR2 FYNNEI. V was shortened by 2 bases and J by 6 bases, with 14 bases between the two germline ends. The CDR3 is 15 residues long. The CDR3 sequence: CASSERANVGNEQFF. In DNA, the CDR3 is TGTGCCAGCAGTGAACGTGCGAACGTGGGCAATGAGCAGTTCTTC.

The rearrangement joins TRBV19 to TRBJ2-1; 10 nucleotides match TRBD2. The CDR3 sequence is 13 residues long. The V and J ends lost 7 bases and 6 bases, in that order; junction bases with no gene match: 3. The germline gives CDR1 LNHDA, CDR2 SQIVND (reference sequence). The CDR3: CASIAGGSNEQFF. CDR3 nucleotide sequence: TGTGCCAGTATAGCGGGAGGCTCCAATGAGCAGTTCTTC.

CDR3 residues: CASSKPGLSGNEQYF. CDR3 in DNA: TGTGCCAGCAGCAAACCAGGGTTAAGTGGCAACGAGCAGTACTTC. V gene TRBV21-1 combines with J gene TRBJ2-7; TRBD1 was called by the table and not checked on the DNA. TRBV21-1 is reported as a pseudogene. The CDR3 length is 15 residues.

V gene TRBV28 combines with J gene TRBJ2-7, with 12 bases identical to TRBD1. Germline V lookup: CDR1 MDHEN, CDR2 SYDVKM. The CDR3 loop spans 17 amino acids. The V segment lost 2 bases and the J segment 3 bases; nucleotides outside the gene matches: 8. CDR3 residues: CASSLISGTGGIYEQYF. The CDR3 DNA is TGTGCCAGCAGTTTAATTTCCGGGACAGGGGGCATCTACGAGCAGTACTTC.

The V gene is TRBV7-9, the J gene TRBJ2-1, with D tentatively TRBD2 (7 bases). The V gene lost 3 bases and the J gene lost 2 bases, with 14 bases spanning the gap. This CDR3 is 16 amino acids long. The germline gives CDR1 SEHNR, CDR2 FQNEAQ (reference sequence). The CDR3 reads CASSFGGPPTYNEQFF. The CDR3 DNA follows: TGTGCCAGCAGCTTCGGGGGGCCTCCCACCTACAATGAGCAGTTCTTC.

V usage is TRBV7-7 and J usage is TRBJ2-7; no definite D call. The CDR3 covers 15 residues. The germline V and J ends were trimmed by 6 bases and 1 base, with 16 bases remaining between them. CDR1 and CDR2 from the germline V gene are SSHAT and FNYEAQ (reference sequence). The CDR3, as DNA: TGTGCCAGCAGTCTACTCCACATCGGGTCCTACGAGCAGTACTTC. Translated: CASSLLHIGSYEQYF.

This clone was recorded once. The chain is built from TRBV11-2 and TRBJ1-1; no firm D call. The CDR3 is made up of 14 amino acids. The germline V gene encodes CDR1 SGHAT and CDR2 FQNNGV. Deletions cut 0 bases from V and 0 bases from J, with 5 bases between. The CDR3 DNA sequence: TGTGCCAGCAGCTTAGACATCATGAACACTGAAGCTTTCTTT. As protein: CASSLDIMNTEAFF.

This clone was counted a single time. The chain joins TRBV5-6 to TRBJ1-1; D is uncertain. This CDR3 region has 13 residues. Germline lookup yields CDR1 SGHDT and CDR2 YYEEEE. With 3 bases removed from V and 3 bases from J, the gap between germline ends came to 9 bases. CDR3 in amino acids: CASSSGRYTEAFF. CDR3 DNA sequence: TGTGCCAGCAGCTCGGGCAGATACACTGAAGCTTTCTTT.

This sequence joins TRBV27 and TRBJ1-2; D unclear. The germline gives CDR1 MNHEY, CDR2 SMNVEV (reference sequence). CDR3 length equals 13 residues. V was cut by 3 bases and J by 2 bases, with 7 bases left in between. As DNA, the CDR3 is TGTGCCAGCAGTTTTATGGCAAACTATGGCTACACCTTC. This encodes CASSFMANYGYTF.

V and J are TRBV6-5 and TRBJ2-1; 10 bases match TRBD2. Germline CDR1 and CDR2: MNHEY and SVGAGI. The CDR3 extends over 15 amino acids. After removal of 7 bases from V and 6 bases from J, the junction contained 9 bases not matched to a gene. This CDR3 is CASTGGTSVTNEQFF. In DNA form, the CDR3 reads TGTGCCAGCACTGGGGGGACTAGCGTAACCAATGAGCAGTTCTTC.

CDR3 sequence: CASRPGTPSFEQYF. In DNA form, the CDR3 reads TGTGCCAGCAGGCCCGGGACACCTAGTTTCGAGCAGTACTTC. The chain links TRBV27 to TRBJ2-7; the D gene is possibly TRBD1 (6 bases). Trimming removed 6 bases at V and 6 bases at J, with 18 bases between. This CDR3 spans 14 amino acids. Germline V gene lookup returns CDR1 MNHEY and CDR2 SMNVEV (reference sequence).